Sequencing of this T cell receptor (beta chain) was carried out in a study of siplizumab effects on memory and regulatory T cells (dated by TCRdb to between 2017 and 2020). Regarding the complete study: The study looked at the effect of siplizumab, an anti-CD2 antibody, on alloreactive T-cell subsets in allogeneic mixed lymphocyte reactions made from human PBMCs. The full study reports these points: For roughly 80-96% of proliferating CD4+ or CD8+ clones, no naive or memory phenotype could be assigned. The suppressive function of proliferating Tregs from siplizumab cultures was not functionally confirmed. In reactions with siplizumab, an average of approximately 69% of mappable alloreactive CD4+ clones were Treg-derived, compared with roughly 26% in control reactions. Sequences below about 10^-5 frequency were poorly captured, so only a minor fraction of alloreactive clones could be mapped to unstimulated subsets. Siplizumab significantly reduced the cumulative frequency of alloreactive sequences traceable to unstimulated CD4+ memory T cells. Compared with memory T cells, unstimulated naive T cells appeared more diverse, and naive cells seemed to make a substantial contribution to the alloresponse.

Unstimulated CD4+ memory cells were also sequenced in three donor pairs, together with CD4+ naive, CD8+ TEMRA, CD8+ naive and CD8+ effector memory subsets. Sorted unstimulated T cells and proliferating T cells recovered from mixed lymphocyte reactions were subjected to TCRbeta CDR3 sequencing. Fresh whole blood from under 13 HLA-typed healthy donors was used as the source from which PBMCs were isolated. In regard to this clone: Its antigen is not yet known. The record has no base qualities; no much larger clone is one base away.

The library was built by means of the immunoSEQ multiplex PCR assay. The deep sequencing platform assayed around 10^5 TCR templates per sample. Genomic DNA extracted from sorted T cells was used for TCRbeta CDR3 sequencing. The study's own analysis went as follows. Clonal analysis of TCRbeta CDR3 data was done in the R programming language. Alloreactive CD4+ and CD8+ clones were identified by comparing unstimulated samples to CFSE-low samples taken after the reaction. Alloreactive CD4+ clones were assigned to regulatory or non-regulatory origin by matching sequences to sorted unstimulated Treg and non-Treg repertoires. What TCRdb holds here is the immuneACCESS table cut down to in-frame rearrangements. Part of the clones is not present; checked against another copy, under half of the missing clones reflect an unresolved V gene, and the others are unexplained. The D gene and trimming were derived from the DNA, and the V and J assignments and clone size from that table. Within this sample are 50,000 to 70,000 clones, with approximately 96% of them counted one time only. Together, the top ten hold about 0.095% of the sample.

The TCR was taken from a human donor in good health. Sample: naive CD8+ T cells sorted from blood. The sample's cell subset or site label, in plain terms: unstimulated naive T cells.

The CDR3 sequence is CASSVGFMNTEAFF. Read as DNA, the sequence is TGTGCCAGCAGCGTAGGGTTCATGAACACTGAAGCTTTCTTT. This chain is built from TRBV9 and TRBJ1-1; no confident D gene assignment can be made. Deletion took 0 bases off V and 0 bases off J, with a span of 6 bases between the germline ends. The CDR3, cysteine through phenylalanine, is 14 amino acids long. The sequence is cut down to CDR3 DNA, 42 bases in frame from base 1. From the germline V gene, CDR1 is SGDLS and CDR2 is YYNGEE. Outside the CDR3, residues come from the reference TRBV9 and TRBJ1-1 proteins, so the full variable domain is: DSGVTQTPKHLITATGQRVTLRCSPRSGDLSVYWYQQSLDQGLQFLIQYYNGEERAKGNILERFSAQQFPDLHSELNLSSLELGDSALYFCASSVGFMNTEAFFGQGTRLTVV.